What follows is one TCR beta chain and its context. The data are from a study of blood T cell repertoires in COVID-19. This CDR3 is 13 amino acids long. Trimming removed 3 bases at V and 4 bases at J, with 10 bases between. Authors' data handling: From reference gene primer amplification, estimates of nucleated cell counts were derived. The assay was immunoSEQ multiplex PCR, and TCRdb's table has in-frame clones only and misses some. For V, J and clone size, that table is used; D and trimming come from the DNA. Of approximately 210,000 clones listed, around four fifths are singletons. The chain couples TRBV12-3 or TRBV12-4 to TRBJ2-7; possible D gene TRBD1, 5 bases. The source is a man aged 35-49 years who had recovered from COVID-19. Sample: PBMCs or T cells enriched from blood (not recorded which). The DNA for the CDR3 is TGTGCCAGCAGTTTTTCCGACAGATACGAGCAGTACGTC. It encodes CASSFSDRYEQYV.